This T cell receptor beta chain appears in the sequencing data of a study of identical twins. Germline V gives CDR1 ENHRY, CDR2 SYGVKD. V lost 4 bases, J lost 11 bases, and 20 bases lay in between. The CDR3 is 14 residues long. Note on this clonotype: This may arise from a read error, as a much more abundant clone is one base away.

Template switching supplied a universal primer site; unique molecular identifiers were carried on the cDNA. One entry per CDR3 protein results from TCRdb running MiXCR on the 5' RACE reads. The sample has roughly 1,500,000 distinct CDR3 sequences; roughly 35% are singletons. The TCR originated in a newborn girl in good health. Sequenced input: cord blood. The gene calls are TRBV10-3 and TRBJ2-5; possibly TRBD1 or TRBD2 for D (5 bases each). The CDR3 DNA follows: TGTGCCATCAGTGGTGGGACCGGTTACAATGAGCAGTACTTC. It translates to CAISGGTGYNEQYF.